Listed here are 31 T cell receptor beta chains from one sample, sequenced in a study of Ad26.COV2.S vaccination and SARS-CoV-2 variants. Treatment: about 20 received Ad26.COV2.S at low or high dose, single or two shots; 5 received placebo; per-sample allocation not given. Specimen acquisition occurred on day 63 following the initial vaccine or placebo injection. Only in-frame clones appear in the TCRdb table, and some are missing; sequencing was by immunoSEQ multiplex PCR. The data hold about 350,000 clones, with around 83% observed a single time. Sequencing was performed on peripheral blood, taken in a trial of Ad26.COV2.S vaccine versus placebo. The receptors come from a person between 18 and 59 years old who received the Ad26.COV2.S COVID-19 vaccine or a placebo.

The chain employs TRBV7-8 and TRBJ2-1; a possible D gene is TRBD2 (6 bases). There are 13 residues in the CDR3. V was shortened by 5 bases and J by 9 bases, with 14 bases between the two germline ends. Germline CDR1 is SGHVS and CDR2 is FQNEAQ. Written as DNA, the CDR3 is TGTGCCAGCAGCCCCGGGACTCTTAGTGAGCAGTTCTTC. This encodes CASSPGTLSEQFF. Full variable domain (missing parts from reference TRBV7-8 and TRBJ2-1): GAGVSQSPRYKVAKRGQDVALRCDPISGHVSLFWYQQALGQGPEFLTYFQNEAQLDKSGLPSDRFFAERPEGSVSTLKIQRTQQEDSAVYLCASSPGTLSEQFFGPGTRLTVL.

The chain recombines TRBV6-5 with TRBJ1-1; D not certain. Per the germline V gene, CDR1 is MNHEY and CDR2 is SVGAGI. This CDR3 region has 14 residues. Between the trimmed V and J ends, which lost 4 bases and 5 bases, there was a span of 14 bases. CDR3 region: CASSSKRHVTEAFF. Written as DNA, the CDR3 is TGTGCCAGCAGTTCGAAGAGACATGTAACTGAAGCTTTCTTT.

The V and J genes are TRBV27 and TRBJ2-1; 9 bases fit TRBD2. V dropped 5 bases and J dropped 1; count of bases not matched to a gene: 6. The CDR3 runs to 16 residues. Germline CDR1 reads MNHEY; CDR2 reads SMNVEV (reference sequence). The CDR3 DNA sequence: TGTGCCAGCAGTGGTAGCGGGAGTCCTTCCTACAATGAGCAGTTCTTC. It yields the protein CASSGSGSPSYNEQFF.

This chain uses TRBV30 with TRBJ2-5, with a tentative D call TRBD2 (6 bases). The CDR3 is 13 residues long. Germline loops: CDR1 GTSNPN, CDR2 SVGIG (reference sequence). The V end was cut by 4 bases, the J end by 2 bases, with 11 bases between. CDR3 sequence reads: CAWMPGDQETQYF. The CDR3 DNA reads TGTGCCTGGATGCCGGGGGATCAAGAGACCCAGTACTTC.

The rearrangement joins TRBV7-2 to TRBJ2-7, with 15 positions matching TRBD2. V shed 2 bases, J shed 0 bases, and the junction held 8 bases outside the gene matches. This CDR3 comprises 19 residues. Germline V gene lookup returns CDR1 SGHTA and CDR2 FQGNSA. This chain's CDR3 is CASSLLGTSGRSRSYEQYF. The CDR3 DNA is TGTGCCAGCAGCTTACTTGGGACTAGCGGGAGGAGCCGCTCCTACGAGCAGTACTTC.

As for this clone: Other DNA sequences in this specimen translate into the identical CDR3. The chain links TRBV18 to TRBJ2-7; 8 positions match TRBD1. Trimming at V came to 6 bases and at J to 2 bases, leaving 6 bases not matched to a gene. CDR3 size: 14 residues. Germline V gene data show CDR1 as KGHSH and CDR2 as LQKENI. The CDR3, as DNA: TGTGCCAGCTCTCCGAGGACAGGGACCTACGAGCAGTACTTC. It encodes CASSPRTGTYEQYF.

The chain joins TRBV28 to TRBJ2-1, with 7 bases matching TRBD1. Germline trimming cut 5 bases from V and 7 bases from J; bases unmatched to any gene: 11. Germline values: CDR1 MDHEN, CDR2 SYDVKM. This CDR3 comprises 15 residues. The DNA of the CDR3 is TGTGCCAGCAGTACCTGGGGACAGACACTTAATGAGCAGTTCTTC. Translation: CASSTWGQTLNEQFF.

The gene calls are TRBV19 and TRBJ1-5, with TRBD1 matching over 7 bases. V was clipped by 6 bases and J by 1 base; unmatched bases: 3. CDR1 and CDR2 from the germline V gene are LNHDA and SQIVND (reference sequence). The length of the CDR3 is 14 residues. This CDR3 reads CASRPGQSNQPQHF. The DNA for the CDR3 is TGTGCCAGTAGGCCGGGACAGAGCAATCAGCCCCAGCATTTT.

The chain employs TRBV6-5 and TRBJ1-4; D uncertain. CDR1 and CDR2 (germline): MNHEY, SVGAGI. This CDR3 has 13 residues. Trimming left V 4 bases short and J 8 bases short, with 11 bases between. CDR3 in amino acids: CASSFVGNEKLFF. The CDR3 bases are TGTGCCAGCAGTTTCGTAGGTAACGAAAAACTGTTTTTT.

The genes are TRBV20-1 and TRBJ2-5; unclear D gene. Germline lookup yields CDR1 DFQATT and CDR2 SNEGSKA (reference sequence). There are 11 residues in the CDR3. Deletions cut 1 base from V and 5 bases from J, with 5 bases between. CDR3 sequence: CSARGAETQYF. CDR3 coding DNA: TGCAGTGCTAGAGGGGCGGAGACCCAGTACTTC.

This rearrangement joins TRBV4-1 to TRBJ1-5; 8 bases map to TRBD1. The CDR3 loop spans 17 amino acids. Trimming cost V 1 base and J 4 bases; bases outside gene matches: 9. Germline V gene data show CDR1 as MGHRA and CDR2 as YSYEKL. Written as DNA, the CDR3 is TGCGCCAGCAGCCAAGCGAATCTCGGACAGGGTAATCAGCCCCAGCATTTT. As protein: CASSQANLGQGNQPQHF.

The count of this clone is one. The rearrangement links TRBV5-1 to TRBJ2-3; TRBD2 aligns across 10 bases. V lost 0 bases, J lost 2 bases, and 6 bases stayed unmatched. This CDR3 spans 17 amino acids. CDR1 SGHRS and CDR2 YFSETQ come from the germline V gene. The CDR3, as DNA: TGCGCCAGCAGCTTGGTCGAGCGGGGGGGTCTCACAGATACGCAGTATTTT. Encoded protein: CASSLVERGGLTDTQYF.

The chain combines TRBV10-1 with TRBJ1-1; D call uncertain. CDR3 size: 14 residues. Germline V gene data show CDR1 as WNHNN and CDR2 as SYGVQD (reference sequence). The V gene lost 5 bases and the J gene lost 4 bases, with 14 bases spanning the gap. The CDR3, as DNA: TGCGCCAGCAGTCGCCGGCGGGGTAGCACTGAAGCTTTCTTT. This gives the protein CASSRRRGSTEAFF.

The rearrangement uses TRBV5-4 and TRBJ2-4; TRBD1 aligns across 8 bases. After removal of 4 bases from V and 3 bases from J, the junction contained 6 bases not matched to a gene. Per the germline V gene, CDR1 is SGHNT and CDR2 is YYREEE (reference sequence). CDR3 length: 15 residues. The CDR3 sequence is CASSPGQEVKNIQYF. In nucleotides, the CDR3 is TGTGCCAGCAGCCCGGGACAGGAGGTCAAAAACATTCAGTACTTC. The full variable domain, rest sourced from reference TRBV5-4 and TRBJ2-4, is ETGVTQSPTHLIKTRGQQVTLRCSSQSGHNTVSWYQQALGQGPQFIFQYYREEENGRGNFPPRFSGLQFPNYSSELNVNALELDDSALYLCASSPGQEVKNIQYFGAGTRLSVL.

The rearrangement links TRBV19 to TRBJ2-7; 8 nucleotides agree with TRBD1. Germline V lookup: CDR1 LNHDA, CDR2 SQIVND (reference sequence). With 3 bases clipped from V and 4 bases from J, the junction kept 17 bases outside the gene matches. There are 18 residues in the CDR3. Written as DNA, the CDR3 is TGTGCCAGTAGTATTTCGGACAGGGCCACCTCTTGGACGTACGAGCAGTACTTC. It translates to CASSISDRATSWTYEQYF.

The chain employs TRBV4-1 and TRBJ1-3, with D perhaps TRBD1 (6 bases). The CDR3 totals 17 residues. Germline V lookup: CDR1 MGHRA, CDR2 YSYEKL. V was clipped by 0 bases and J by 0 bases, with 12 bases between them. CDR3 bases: TGCGCCAGCAGCCAAGAGTCCCCGACAGGCTCTGGAAACACCATATATTTT. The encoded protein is CASSQESPTGSGNTIYF.

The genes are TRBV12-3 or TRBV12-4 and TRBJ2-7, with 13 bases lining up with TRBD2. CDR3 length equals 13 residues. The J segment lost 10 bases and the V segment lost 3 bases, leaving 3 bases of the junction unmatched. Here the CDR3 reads CASSLRTSGRQYF. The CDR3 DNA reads TGTGCCAGCAGTTTGCGGACTAGCGGGAGACAGTACTTC.

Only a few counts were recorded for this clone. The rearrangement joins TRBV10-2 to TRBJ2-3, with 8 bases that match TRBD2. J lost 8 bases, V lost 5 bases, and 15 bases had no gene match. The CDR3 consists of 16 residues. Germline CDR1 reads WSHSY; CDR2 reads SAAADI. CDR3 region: CASSFLTSAAGGTQYF. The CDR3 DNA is TGCGCCAGCAGTTTCCTCACTAGCGCCGCGGGGGGTACGCAGTATTTT.

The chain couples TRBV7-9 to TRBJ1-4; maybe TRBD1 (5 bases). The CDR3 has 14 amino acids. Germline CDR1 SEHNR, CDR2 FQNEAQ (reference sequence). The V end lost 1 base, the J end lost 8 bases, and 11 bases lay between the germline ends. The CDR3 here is CASSLVGVGEKLFF. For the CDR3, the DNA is TGTGCCAGCAGCTTAGTAGGGGTAGGAGAAAAACTGTTTTTT.

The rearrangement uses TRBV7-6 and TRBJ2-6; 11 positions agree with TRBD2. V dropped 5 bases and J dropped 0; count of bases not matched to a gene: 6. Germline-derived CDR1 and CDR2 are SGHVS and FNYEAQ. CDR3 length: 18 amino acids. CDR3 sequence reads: CASSPIAGGPSGANVLTF. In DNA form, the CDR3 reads TGTGCCAGCAGCCCCATAGCGGGAGGGCCCTCTGGGGCCAACGTCCTGACTTTC.

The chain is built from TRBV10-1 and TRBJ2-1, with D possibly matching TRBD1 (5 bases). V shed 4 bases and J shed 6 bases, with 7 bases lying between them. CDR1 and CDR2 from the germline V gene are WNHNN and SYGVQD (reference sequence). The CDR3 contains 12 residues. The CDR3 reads CASSGQFNEQFF. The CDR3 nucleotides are TGCGCCAGCAGTGGACAGTTCAATGAGCAGTTCTTC.

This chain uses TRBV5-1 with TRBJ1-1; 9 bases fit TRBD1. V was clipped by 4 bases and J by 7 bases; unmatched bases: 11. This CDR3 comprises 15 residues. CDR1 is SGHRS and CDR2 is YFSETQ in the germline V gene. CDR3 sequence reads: CASSLAIQGALEAFF. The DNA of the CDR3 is TGCGCCAGCAGCCTGGCCATACAGGGGGCCCTTGAAGCTTTCTTT.

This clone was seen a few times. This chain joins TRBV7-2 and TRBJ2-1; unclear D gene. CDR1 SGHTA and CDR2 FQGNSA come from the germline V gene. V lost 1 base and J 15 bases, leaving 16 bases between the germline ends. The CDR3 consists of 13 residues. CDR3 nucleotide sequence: TGTGCCAGCAGCTTAGGGCCAGCAACCTCGCCGTTCTTC. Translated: CASSLGPATSPFF.

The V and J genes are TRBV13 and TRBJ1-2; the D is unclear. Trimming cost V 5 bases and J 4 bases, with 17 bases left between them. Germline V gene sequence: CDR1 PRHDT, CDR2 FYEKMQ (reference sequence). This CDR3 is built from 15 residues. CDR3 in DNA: TGTGCCAGCAGCCCGCAGCAGGAGTGGATCTATGGCTACACCTTC. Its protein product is CASSPQQEWIYGYTF.

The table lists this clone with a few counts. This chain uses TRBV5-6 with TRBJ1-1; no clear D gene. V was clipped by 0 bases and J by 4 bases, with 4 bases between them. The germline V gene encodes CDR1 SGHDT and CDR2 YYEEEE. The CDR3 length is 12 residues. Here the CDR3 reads CASSLGTTEAFF. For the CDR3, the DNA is TGTGCCAGCAGCTTGGGGACCACTGAAGCTTTCTTT.

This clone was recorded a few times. CDR3 sequence reads: CASIGGGVGTQYF. CDR3 DNA sequence: TGTGCCAGCATTGGCGGGGGGGTCGGTACGCAGTATTTT. The gene calls are TRBV7-2 and TRBJ2-3; 9 bases agree with TRBD2. From germline, CDR1 is SGHTA and CDR2 FQGNSA. This CDR3 is 13 amino acids long. Trimming took 7 bases from V and 8 from J; bases not matched to a gene: 7. Complete variable domain (other parts from reference TRBV7-2 and TRBJ2-3): GAGVSQSPSNKVTEKGKDVELRCDPISGHTALYWYRQSLGQGLEFLIYFQGNSAPDKSGLPSDRFSAERTGGSVSTLTIQRTQQEDSAVYLCASIGGGVGTQYFGPGTRLTVL.

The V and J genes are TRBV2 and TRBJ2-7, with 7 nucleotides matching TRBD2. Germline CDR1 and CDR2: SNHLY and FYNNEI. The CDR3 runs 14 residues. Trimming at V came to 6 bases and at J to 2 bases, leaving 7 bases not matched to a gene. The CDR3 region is CASRSGMTAYEQYF. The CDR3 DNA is TGTGCCAGCAGGAGCGGGATGACTGCCTACGAGCAGTACTTC.

CDR3 sequence (DNA): TGTGCCAGCAGTCCGGACAGGCCTCTTGGGAACACTGAAGCTTTCTTT. Amino acid sequence: CASSPDRPLGNTEAFF. V gene TRBV28 combines with J gene TRBJ1-1; 7 nucleotides match TRBD1. V trimming: 5 bases; J trimming: 1 base; junction bases outside the gene matches: 10. From germline, CDR1 is MDHEN and CDR2 SYDVKM. The length of the CDR3 is 16 residues. Together with reference TRBV28 and TRBJ1-1, the CDR3 gives the full variable domain: DVKVTQSSRYLVKRTGEKVFLECVQDMDHENMFWYRQDPGLGLRLIYFSYDVKMKEKGDIPEGYSVSREKKERFSLILESASTNQTSMYLCASSPDRPLGNTEAFFGQGTRLTVV.

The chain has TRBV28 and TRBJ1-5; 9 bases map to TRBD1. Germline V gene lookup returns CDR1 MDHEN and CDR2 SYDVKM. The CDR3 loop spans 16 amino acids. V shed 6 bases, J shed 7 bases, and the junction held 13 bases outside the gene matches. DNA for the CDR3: TGTGCCAGCAGCCACGGGGACAGGGATTACGAACAGCCCCAGCATTTT. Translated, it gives CASSHGDRDYEQPQHF.

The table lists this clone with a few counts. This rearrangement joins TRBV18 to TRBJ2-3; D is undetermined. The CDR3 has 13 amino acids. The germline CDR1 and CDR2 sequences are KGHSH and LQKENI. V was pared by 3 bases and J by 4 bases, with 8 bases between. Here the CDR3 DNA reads TGTGCCAGCTCACCCAATGTGGCAGATACGCAGTATTTT. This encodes CASSPNVADTQYF.

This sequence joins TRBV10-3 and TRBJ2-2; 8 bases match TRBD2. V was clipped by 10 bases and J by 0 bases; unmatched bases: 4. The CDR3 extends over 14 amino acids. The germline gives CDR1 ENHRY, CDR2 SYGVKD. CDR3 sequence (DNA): TGTGCCACCAGCGGGAGCCCGAACACCGGGGAGCTGTTTTTT. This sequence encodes CATSGSPNTGELFF.